What follows is one T cell receptor (beta chain) and its context. This CDR3 contains 16 residues. V lost 4 bases, J lost 0 bases, and 6 bases stayed unmatched. In germline, CDR1 is SGDLS, CDR2 YYNGEE. This sample was taken from a study of shared clonotypes between healthy human individuals. Clones were read by immunoSEQ multiplex PCR, and TCRdb kept only the in-frame ones, dropping some. The sample consists of 2 million to 2.5 million clones, 90% to 96% of them appearing once. This TCR was sampled from a man younger than 30 in good health. The V call is TRBV9, the J call TRBJ2-2, with 7 nucleotides matching TRBD1. What was sequenced was naive CD4+ T cells sorted from blood. Stated subset: CD45RA+ positively selected. The CDR3 reads CASSIRQGTNTGELFF. The DNA for the CDR3 is TGTGCCAGCAGCATAAGACAGGGCACGAACACCGGGGAGCTGTTTTTT.